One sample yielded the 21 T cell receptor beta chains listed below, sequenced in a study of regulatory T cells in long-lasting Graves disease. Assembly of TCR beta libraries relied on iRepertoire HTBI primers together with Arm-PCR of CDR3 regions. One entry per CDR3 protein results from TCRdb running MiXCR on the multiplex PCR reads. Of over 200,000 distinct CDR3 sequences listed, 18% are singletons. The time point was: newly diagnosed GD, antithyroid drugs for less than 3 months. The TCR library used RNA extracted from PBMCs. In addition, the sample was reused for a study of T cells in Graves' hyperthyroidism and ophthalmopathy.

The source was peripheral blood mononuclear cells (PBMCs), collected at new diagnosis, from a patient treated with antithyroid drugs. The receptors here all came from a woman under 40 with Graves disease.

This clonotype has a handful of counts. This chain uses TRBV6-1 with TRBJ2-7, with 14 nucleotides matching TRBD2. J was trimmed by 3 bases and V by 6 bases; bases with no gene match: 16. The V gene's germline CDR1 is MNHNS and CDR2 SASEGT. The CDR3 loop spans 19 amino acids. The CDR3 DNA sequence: TGTGCCAGCAGCTCACCACTTAGGACTAGCGGGGGGAGATACTACGAGCAGTACTTC. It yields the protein CASSSPLRTSGGRYYEQYF.

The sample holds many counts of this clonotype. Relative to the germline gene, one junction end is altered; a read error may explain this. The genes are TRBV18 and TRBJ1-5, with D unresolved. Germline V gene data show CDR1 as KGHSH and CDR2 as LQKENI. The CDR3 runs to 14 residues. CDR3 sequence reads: CASSPAQSSQPQHF. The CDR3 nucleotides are TGTGCCAGCTCACCTGCCCAGAGCAGTCAGCCCCAGCATTTT.

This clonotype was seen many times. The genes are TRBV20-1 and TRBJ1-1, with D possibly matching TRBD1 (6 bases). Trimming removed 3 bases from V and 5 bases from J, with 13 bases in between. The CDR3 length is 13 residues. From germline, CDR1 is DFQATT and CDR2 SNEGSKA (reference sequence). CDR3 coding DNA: TGCAGTGCTAGTAGGGGGGCGATTACTGAAGCTTTCTTT. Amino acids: CSASRGAITEAFF.

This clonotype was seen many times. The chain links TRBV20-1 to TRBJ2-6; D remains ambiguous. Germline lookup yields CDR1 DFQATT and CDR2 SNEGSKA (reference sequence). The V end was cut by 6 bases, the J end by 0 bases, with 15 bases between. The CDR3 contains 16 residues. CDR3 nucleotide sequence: TGCAGTGCAAGCCCCCAGGCCGCCTCTGGGGCCAACGTCCTGACTTTC. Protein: CSASPQAASGANVLTF.

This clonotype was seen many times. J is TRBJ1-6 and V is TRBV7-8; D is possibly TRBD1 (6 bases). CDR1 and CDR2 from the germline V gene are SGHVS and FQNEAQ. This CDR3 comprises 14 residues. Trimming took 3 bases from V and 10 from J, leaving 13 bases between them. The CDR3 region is CASSFGAQGSPLHF. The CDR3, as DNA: TGTGCCAGCAGCTTTGGAGCGCAGGGGTCACCCCTCCACTTT.

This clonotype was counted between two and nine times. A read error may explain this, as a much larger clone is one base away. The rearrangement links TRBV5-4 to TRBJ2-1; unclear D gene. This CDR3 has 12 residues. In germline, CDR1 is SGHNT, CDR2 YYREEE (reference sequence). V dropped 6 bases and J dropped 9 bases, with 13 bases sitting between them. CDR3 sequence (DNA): TGTGCCAGCATCTTTGGTACGGGTGAGCAGTTCTTC. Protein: CASIFGTGEQFF.

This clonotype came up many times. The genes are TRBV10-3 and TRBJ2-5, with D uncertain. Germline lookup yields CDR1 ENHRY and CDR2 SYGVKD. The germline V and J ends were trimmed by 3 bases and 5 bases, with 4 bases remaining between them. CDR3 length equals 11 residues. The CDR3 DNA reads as TGTGCCATCAGTGATTCCGAGACCCAGTACTTC. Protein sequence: CAISDSETQYF.

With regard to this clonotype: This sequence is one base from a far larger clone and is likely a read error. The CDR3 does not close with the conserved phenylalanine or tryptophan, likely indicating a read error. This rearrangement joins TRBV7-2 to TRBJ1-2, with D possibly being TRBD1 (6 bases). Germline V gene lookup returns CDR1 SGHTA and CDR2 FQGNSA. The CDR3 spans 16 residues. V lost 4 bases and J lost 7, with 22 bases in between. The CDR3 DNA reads TGTGCCAGCAGCTCCCCGGGAGGGGGAAAGTTTGGTGGCTACACCCTC. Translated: CASSSPGGGKFGGYTL.

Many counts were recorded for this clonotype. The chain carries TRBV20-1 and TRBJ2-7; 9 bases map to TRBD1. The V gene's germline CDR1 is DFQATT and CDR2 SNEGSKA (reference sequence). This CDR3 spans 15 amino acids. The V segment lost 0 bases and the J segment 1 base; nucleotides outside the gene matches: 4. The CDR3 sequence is CSAREPGTGSYEQYF. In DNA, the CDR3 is TGCAGTGCTAGAGAGCCCGGGACAGGGTCCTACGAGCAGTACTTC.

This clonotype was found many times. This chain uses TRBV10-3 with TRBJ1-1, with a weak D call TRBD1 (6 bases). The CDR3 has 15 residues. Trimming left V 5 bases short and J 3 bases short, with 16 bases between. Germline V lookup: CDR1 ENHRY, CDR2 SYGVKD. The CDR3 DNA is TGTGCCATCAGTCACTCCAGGGAGGGGGACACTGAAGCTTTCTTT. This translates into CAISHSREGDTEAFF.

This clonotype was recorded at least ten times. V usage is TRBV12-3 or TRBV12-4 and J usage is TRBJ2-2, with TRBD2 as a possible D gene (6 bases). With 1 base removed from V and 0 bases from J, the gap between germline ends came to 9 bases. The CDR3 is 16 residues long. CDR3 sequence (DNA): TGTGCCAGCAGTTTAGTGGGGGGACCGAACACCGGGGAGCTGTTTTTT. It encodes CASSLVGGPNTGELFF.

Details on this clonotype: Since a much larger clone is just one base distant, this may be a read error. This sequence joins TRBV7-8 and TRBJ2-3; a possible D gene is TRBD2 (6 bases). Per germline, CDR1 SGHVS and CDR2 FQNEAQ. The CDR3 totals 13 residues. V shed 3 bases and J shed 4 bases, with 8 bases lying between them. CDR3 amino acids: CASSLCGADTQYF. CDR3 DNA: TGTGCCAGCAGCTTGTGCGGGGCAGATACGCAGTATTTT.

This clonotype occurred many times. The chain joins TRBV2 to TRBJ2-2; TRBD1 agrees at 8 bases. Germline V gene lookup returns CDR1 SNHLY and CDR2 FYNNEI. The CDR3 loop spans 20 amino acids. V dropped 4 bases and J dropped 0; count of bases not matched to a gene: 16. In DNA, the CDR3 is TGTGCCAGCAGTGGAGACGGACAGGGCCTTTATATTTCGAACACCGGGGAGCTGTTTTTT. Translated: CASSGDGQGLYISNTGELFF.

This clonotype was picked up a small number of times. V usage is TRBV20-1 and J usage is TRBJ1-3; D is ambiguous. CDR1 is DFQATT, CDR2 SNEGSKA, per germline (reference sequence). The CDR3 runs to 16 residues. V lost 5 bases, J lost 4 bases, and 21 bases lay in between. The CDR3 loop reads CSAVEVSASGGNTIYF. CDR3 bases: TGCAGTGCTGTGGAGGTTTCTGCTTCGGGAGGAAACACCATATATTTT.

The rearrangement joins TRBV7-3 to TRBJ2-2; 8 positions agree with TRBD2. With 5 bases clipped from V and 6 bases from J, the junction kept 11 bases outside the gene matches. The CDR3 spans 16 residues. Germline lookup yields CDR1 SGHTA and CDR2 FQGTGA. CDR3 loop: CASSATGGPDPGELFF. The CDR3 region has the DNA TGTGCCAGCAGCGCAACGGGGGGGCCGGATCCCGGGGAGCTGTTTTTT.

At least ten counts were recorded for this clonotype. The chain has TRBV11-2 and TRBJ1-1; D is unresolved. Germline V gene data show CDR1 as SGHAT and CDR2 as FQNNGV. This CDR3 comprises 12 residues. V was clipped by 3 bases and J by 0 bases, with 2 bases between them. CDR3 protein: CASSFVNTEAFF. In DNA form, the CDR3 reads TGTGCCAGCAGCTTCGTGAACACTGAAGCTTTCTTT.

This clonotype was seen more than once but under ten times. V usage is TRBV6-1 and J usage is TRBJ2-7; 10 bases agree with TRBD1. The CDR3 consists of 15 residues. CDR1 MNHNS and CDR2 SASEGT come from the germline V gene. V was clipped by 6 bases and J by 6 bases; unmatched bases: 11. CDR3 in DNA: TGTGCCAGCAGCGCTTCCGGGACAGGGGACCTCGAGCAGTACTTC. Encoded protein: CASSASGTGDLEQYF.

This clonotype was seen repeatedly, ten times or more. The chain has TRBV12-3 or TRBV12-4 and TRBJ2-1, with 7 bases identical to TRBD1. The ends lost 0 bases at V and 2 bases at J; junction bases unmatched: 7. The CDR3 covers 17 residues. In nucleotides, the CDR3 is TGTGCCAGCAGTTTAGCAGTGACAGGGTCTCCCTACAATGAGCAGTTCTTC. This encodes CASSLAVTGSPYNEQFF.

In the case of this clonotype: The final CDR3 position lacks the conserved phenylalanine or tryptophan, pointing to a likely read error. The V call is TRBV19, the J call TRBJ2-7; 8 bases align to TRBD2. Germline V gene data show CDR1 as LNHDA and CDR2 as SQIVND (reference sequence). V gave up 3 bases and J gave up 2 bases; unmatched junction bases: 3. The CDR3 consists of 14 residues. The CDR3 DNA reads TGTGCCAGTAGTATGGCGGGGGGAGCCTACGAGCAGTACCTC. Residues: CASSMAGGAYEQYL.

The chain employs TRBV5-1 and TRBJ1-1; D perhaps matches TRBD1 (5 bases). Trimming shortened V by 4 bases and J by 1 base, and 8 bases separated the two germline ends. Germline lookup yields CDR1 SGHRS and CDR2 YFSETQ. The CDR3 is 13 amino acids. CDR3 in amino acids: CASSGGANTEAFF. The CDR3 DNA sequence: TGCGCCAGCAGCGGCGGGGCGAACACTGAAGCTTTCTTT.

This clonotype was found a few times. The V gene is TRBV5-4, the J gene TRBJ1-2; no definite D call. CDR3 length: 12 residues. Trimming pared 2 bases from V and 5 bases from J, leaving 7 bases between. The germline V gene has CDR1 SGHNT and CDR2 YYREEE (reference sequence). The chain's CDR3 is CASSFGVYGYTF. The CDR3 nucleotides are TGTGCCAGCAGCTTTGGGGTATATGGCTACACCTTC.